The source of this T cell receptor beta chain is a study of CD8 T cells in ankylosing spondylitis. To note about this clonotype: The antigen remains undetermined.

TCRdb re-analysed the 5' RACE reads in MiXCR, keeping a single row per CDR3 protein. The table has under 250,000 distinct CDR3 sequences, approximately 30% seen once. The CDR3 has 16 residues. Trimming pared 7 bases from V and 6 bases from J, leaving 22 bases between. Per the germline V gene, CDR1 is MDHEN and CDR2 is SYDVKM. Overall study results and limits: The study looked at matched synovial fluid samples from ankylosing spondylitis patients. Disease-linked clones were reported to be significantly enriched there. There were earlier reports of some motif variants in reactive arthritis synovial fluid and blood. CD8+ disease-linked clones were present at relatively low frequencies in blood.

Sequencing was carried out using blood, either unsorted or a sorted T cell fraction (not recorded which). The TCR originated in a male donor with ankylosing spondylitis or in good health (not recorded which). The V and J genes are TRBV28 and TRBJ1-5; TRBD1 is a possible D gene (6 bases). CDR3 coding DNA: TGTGCCAGCAATCGGGCCAGGGGTGGGGGCACTCAGCCCCAGCATTTT. Its protein is CASNRARGGGTQPQHF. Filled out from reference TRBV28 and TRBJ1-5, the complete variable domain reads DVKVTQSSRYLVKRTGEKVFLECVQDMDHENMFWYRQDPGLGLRLIYFSYDVKMKEKGDIPEGYSVSREKKERFSLILESASTNQTSMYLCASNRARGGGTQPQHFGDGTRLSIL.